This TCR beta chain was recovered during a study of blood T cell repertoires in COVID-19. This table comes from immunoSEQ multiplex PCR, and its TCRdb copy is limited to in-frame clones, with some not included. Among roughly 160,000 clones listed, about four fifths were seen once. The germline gives CDR1 KGHSH, CDR2 LQKENI. The ends were cut back, 2 bases at V and 4 bases at J, with 13 bases in the middle. The CDR3 is made up of 15 amino acids. Material for sequencing was peripheral blood. This sequence originates from a man aged 18 to 35 with active or convalescent COVID-19. The gene calls are TRBV18 and TRBJ2-3, with D perhaps matching TRBD1 (6 bases). The DNA for the CDR3 is TGTGCCAGCTCACCAAACAGGGTGAGATCAGATACGCAGTATTTT. As protein: CASSPNRVRSDTQYF.